These 27 T cell receptor beta chains came from one sample sequenced in a study of long-term antiretroviral therapy in people with HIV. Sequencing relied on immunoSEQ assay v3.0, run at survey level. Here immunoSEQ multiplex PCR was the method, and the copy in TCRdb shows in-frame clones only, minus some. This sample has under 20,000 clones, with about nine tenths found just once. Here the sequenced sample was unsorted PBMCs, taken 0.5 years after starting antiretroviral therapy. These receptors originate from a man in his forties with HIV.

The chain links TRBV6-4 to TRBJ2-3; 7 nucleotides line up with TRBD2. The CDR3 extends over 13 amino acids. V was clipped by 5 bases and J by 2 bases; unmatched bases: 1. Germline V gene lookup returns CDR1 MRHNA and CDR2 SNTAGT. For the CDR3, the DNA is TGTGCCAGCAGTAGCGGGAACACAGATACGCAGTATTTT. It encodes CASSSGNTDTQYF.

The J gene is TRBJ2-2, the V gene TRBV27; D ambiguous. CDR1 is MNHEY and CDR2 is SMNVEV in the germline V gene (reference sequence). Trimming removed 0 bases at V and 4 bases at J, with 12 bases between. The CDR3 spans 16 residues. This CDR3 is CASSLSLGLSTGELFF. The CDR3 nucleotides read TGTGCCAGCAGTTTATCCCTAGGGTTGAGCACCGGGGAGCTGTTTTTT.

The chain links TRBV7-9 to TRBJ1-1; unclear D gene. This CDR3 comprises 14 residues. The germline V and J ends were trimmed by 7 bases and 1 base, with 13 bases remaining between them. CDR1 is SEHNR and CDR2 is FQNEAQ in the germline V gene (reference sequence). CDR3: CASKWQVGNTEAFF. The CDR3 DNA is TGTGCCAGCAAGTGGCAGGTGGGGAACACTGAAGCTTTCTTT.

The rearrangement links TRBV6-5 to TRBJ2-3; no clear D. This CDR3 is 16 amino acids long. Germline-derived CDR1 and CDR2 are MNHEY and SVGAGI. V lost 0 bases, J lost 3 bases, and 13 bases lay in between. The CDR3 DNA reads TGTGCCAGCAGTTACTCAGCCAGGCCGGTGACAGATACGCAGTATTTT. This encodes CASSYSARPVTDTQYF.

CDR3 in amino acids: CASSQELALEVETQYF. In DNA, the CDR3 is TGCGCCAGCAGCCAAGAACTAGCCCTAGAGGTCGAGACCCAGTACTTC. V gene TRBV4-3 combines with J gene TRBJ2-5, with D perhaps TRBD2 (6 bases). Trimming took off 0 bases at V and 5 bases at J, with 16 bases between the two ends. The CDR3 has 16 residues. Germline V lookup: CDR1 LGHNA, CDR2 YSLEER.

The V call is TRBV7-2, the J call TRBJ1-5; maybe TRBD1 (5 bases). The CDR3 extends over 16 amino acids. Trimming left V 3 bases short and J 1 base short, with 13 bases between. Germline CDR1 is SGHTA and CDR2 is FQGNSA. CDR3 sequence (DNA): TGTGCCAGCAGCTTGGTCGCAGGGCTAAGCAATCAGCCCCAGCATTTT. Translation: CASSLVAGLSNQPQHF.

The V and J genes are TRBV7-2 and TRBJ1-2; 10 bases agree with TRBD1. The germline CDR1 and CDR2 sequences are SGHTA and FQGNSA. This CDR3 region has 14 residues. Trimming at V came to 5 bases and at J to 7 bases, leaving 7 bases not matched to a gene. The CDR3 region is CASSPSGTGVGYTF. CDR3 in DNA: TGTGCCAGCAGCCCATCCGGGACAGGGGTTGGCTACACCTTC.

The J gene is TRBJ2-7, the V gene TRBV28; a possible D gene is TRBD1 (6 bases). V was shortened by 5 bases and J by 9 bases, with 11 bases between the two germline ends. Germline V gene sequence: CDR1 MDHEN, CDR2 SYDVKM. The CDR3 loop spans 11 amino acids. CDR3 protein: CASSPHRVQYF. CDR3 DNA sequence: TGTGCCAGCAGTCCCCACAGGGTGCAGTACTTC.

The V call is TRBV27, the J call TRBJ2-7, with a possible D match to TRBD1 (6 bases). Germline values: CDR1 MNHEY, CDR2 SMNVEV (reference sequence). The CDR3 totals 13 residues. The V end was cut by 8 bases, the J end by 5 bases, with 16 bases between. This CDR3 reads CASQPQGLNEQYF. The CDR3, as DNA: TGTGCCAGCCAACCTCAGGGGCTCAACGAGCAGTACTTC.

The rearrangement uses TRBV5-1 and TRBJ1-5, with TRBD1 matching over 7 bases. The CDR3 is 14 amino acids. The trim removed 3 bases at V and 4 bases at J, leaving 4 bases unmatched. Germline CDR1 reads SGHRS; CDR2 reads YFSETQ. The CDR3 loop is CASSSGTANQPQHF. CDR3 sequence (DNA): TGCGCCAGCAGCTCCGGGACAGCTAATCAGCCCCAGCATTTT.

V usage is TRBV20-1 and J usage is TRBJ2-5; TRBD2 matches 7 bases. The CDR3 covers 11 residues. The V and J ends lost 7 bases and 5 bases, in that order; junction bases with no gene match: 4. CDR1 is DFQATT and CDR2 is SNEGSKA in the germline V gene (reference sequence). CDR3: CSGAGVETQYF. The DNA for the CDR3 is TGCAGTGGGGCGGGAGTGGAGACCCAGTACTTC.

The chain combines TRBV6-5 with TRBJ2-6; 9 nucleotides agree with TRBD1. From germline, CDR1 is MNHEY and CDR2 SVGAGI. The CDR3 sequence is 15 residues long. Unmatched junction bases numbered 5, after V lost 5 bases and J lost 6 bases. The CDR3 here is CASSIGQGQANVLTF. CDR3 sequence (DNA): TGTGCCAGCAGTATCGGACAGGGGCAGGCCAACGTCCTGACTTTC.

The rearrangement uses TRBV7-3 and TRBJ1-2; D gene uncertain. Germline loops: CDR1 SGHTA, CDR2 FQGTGA. V dropped 0 bases and J dropped 8 bases, with 10 bases sitting between them. The CDR3 extends over 13 amino acids. The CDR3, as DNA: TGTGCCAGCAGCTTAACCGCGGGGATCGGCTACACCTTC. Amino acids: CASSLTAGIGYTF.

The chain links TRBV18 to TRBJ2-3, with 9 bases lining up with TRBD1. The CDR3 sequence is 18 residues long. CDR1 is KGHSH, CDR2 LQKENI, per germline. Germline trimming cut 2 bases from V and 3 bases from J; bases unmatched to any gene: 12. The CDR3 nucleotides read TGTGCCAGCTCACCAGATTTCCTCGGGACAGGGCGTACAGATACGCAGTATTTT. Residues: CASSPDFLGTGRTDTQYF. Drawing the rest from reference TRBV18 and TRBJ2-3, the complete variable domain is NAGVMQNPRHLVRRRGQEARLRCSPMKGHSHVYWYRQLPEEGLKFMVYLQKENIIDESGMPKERFSAEFPKEGPSILRIQQVVRGDSAAYFCASSPDFLGTGRTDTQYFGPGTRLTVL.

The V and J genes are TRBV5-1 and TRBJ2-2; tentatively, D is TRBD1 (5 bases). Trimming removed 1 base at V and 5 bases at J, with 15 bases between. This CDR3 has 16 amino acids. Germline V lookup: CDR1 SGHRS, CDR2 YFSETQ. CDR3 DNA: TGCGCCAGCAGCTTGTCAGGGCAGATTGGGACCGGGGAGCTGTTTTTT. It translates to CASSLSGQIGTGELFF.

The CDR3 region has the DNA TGCGCCAGCAGCTTGTCCGGAGCAAACACCGGGGAGCTGTTTTTT. Its protein is CASSLSGANTGELFF. V is TRBV5-1 and J is TRBJ2-2, with D unclear. V shed 1 base and J shed 2 bases, with 9 bases lying between them. CDR1 and CDR2 from the germline V gene are SGHRS and YFSETQ. CDR3 length: 15 residues.

The chain uses TRBV10-1 and TRBJ2-5; weak D call: TRBD2 (5 bases). V was cut by 4 bases and J by 1 base, with 7 bases left in between. The CDR3 totals 13 residues. CDR1 is WNHNN, CDR2 SYGVQD, per germline (reference sequence). CDR3: CASSGGIQETQYF. DNA for the CDR3: TGCGCCAGCAGTGGAGGGATCCAAGAGACCCAGTACTTC.

V and J are TRBV6-1 and TRBJ2-7, with 9 bases identical to TRBD1. Germline V gene data show CDR1 as MNHNS and CDR2 as SASEGT. The ends lost 8 bases at V and 7 bases at J; junction bases unmatched: 9. The CDR3 totals 13 residues. CDR3: CASGRDRVGEQYF. CDR3 DNA: TGTGCCAGCGGGAGGGACAGGGTGGGAGAGCAGTACTTC.

The table lists this clone with a count of one. This chain joins TRBV4-1 and TRBJ1-1; 8 nucleotides match TRBD1. V lost 5 bases to trimming and J lost 5 bases; unmatched junction nucleotides: 10. This CDR3 has 15 residues. The germline gives CDR1 MGHRA, CDR2 YSYEKL. This chain's CDR3 is CASSSSRQGRTEAFF. The DNA of the CDR3 is TGCGCCAGCAGCTCCTCTCGACAGGGGCGGACTGAAGCTTTCTTT.

CDR3 DNA sequence: TGTGCCAGTAGTGTTGACCAGAGCTCTGGAAACACCATATATTTT. Protein: CASSVDQSSGNTIYF. This chain joins TRBV19 and TRBJ1-3; D is uncertain. The CDR3 spans 15 residues. Trimming left V 5 bases short and J 0 bases short, with 11 bases between. Looked up from germline, CDR1 is LNHDA and CDR2 is SQIVND (reference sequence).

This clone was observed once. The V gene is TRBV11-1, the J gene TRBJ2-5; TRBD2 matches 7 bases. The V gene's germline CDR1 is SGHAT and CDR2 FQDESV (reference sequence). There are 13 residues in the CDR3. The junction had 7 bases not matched to a gene; V was cut back by 7 bases and J by 5 bases. CDR3 DNA: TGTGCCAGCACCGTCCCCGGGGGGGAGACCCAGTACTTC. This codes for CASTVPGGETQYF.

The rearrangement uses TRBV5-1 and TRBJ1-1, with a possible D match to TRBD1 (5 bases). The CDR3 has 16 residues. With 1 base removed from V and 3 bases from J, the gap between germline ends came to 16 bases. Germline V gene lookup returns CDR1 SGHRS and CDR2 YFSETQ. The CDR3 is CASSLYGASRHTEAFF. Here the CDR3 DNA reads TGCGCCAGCAGCTTGTACGGGGCCTCCAGGCACACTGAAGCTTTCTTT.

This clone was seen a handful of times. This chain joins TRBV6-1 and TRBJ2-7, with TRBD1 as a possible D gene (6 bases). V was pared by 3 bases and J by 6 bases, with 9 bases between. This CDR3 comprises 12 residues. CDR1 and CDR2 from the germline V gene are MNHNS and SASEGT. CDR3 sequence (DNA): TGTGCCAGCAGTGACCAGGGGCTCGAGCAGTACTTC. Protein: CASSDQGLEQYF.

This chain connects TRBV27 to TRBJ1-2, with 9 bases lining up with TRBD1. The CDR3 is made up of 14 amino acids. V lost 6 bases, J lost 5 bases, and 7 bases stayed unmatched. Germline V gives CDR1 MNHEY, CDR2 SMNVEV (reference sequence). DNA for the CDR3: TGTGCCAGCAGGGAACCGGGACAGGGATATGGCTACACCTTC. Translated, it gives CASREPGQGYGYTF.

This clone was recorded only once. This chain uses TRBV6-1 with TRBJ2-7; 11 bases map to TRBD2. The germline V gene encodes CDR1 MNHNS and CDR2 SASEGT. Unmatched junction bases numbered 8, after V lost 8 bases and J lost 5 bases. The CDR3 consists of 14 residues. The CDR3, as DNA: TGTGCCAGCTCGAGACTAGCGGGAATGCACGAGCAGTACTTC. It encodes CASSRLAGMHEQYF.

In the case of this clone: Within the sample, other DNA sequences also encode this same CDR3. This chain links TRBV27 with TRBJ1-4, with TRBD1 matching over 7 bases. V trimming: 8 bases; J trimming: 8 bases; junction bases outside the gene matches: 14. The CDR3 loop spans 15 amino acids. CDR1 and CDR2 from the germline V gene are MNHEY and SMNVEV (reference sequence). In DNA, the CDR3 is TGTGCCAGCGGATTTCTCCGACAGGGAGGCGAAAAACTGTTTTTT. Translating it yields CASGFLRQGGEKLFF.

The chain combines TRBV18 with TRBJ1-1; D is unresolved. Trimming stripped 2 bases from V and 4 bases from J, with 11 bases between. CDR3 length: 14 amino acids. Germline CDR1 KGHSH, CDR2 LQKENI. Here the CDR3 reads CASSPSGVSTEAFF. The CDR3 nucleotides read TGTGCCAGCTCACCATCGGGCGTCTCCACTGAAGCTTTCTTT.